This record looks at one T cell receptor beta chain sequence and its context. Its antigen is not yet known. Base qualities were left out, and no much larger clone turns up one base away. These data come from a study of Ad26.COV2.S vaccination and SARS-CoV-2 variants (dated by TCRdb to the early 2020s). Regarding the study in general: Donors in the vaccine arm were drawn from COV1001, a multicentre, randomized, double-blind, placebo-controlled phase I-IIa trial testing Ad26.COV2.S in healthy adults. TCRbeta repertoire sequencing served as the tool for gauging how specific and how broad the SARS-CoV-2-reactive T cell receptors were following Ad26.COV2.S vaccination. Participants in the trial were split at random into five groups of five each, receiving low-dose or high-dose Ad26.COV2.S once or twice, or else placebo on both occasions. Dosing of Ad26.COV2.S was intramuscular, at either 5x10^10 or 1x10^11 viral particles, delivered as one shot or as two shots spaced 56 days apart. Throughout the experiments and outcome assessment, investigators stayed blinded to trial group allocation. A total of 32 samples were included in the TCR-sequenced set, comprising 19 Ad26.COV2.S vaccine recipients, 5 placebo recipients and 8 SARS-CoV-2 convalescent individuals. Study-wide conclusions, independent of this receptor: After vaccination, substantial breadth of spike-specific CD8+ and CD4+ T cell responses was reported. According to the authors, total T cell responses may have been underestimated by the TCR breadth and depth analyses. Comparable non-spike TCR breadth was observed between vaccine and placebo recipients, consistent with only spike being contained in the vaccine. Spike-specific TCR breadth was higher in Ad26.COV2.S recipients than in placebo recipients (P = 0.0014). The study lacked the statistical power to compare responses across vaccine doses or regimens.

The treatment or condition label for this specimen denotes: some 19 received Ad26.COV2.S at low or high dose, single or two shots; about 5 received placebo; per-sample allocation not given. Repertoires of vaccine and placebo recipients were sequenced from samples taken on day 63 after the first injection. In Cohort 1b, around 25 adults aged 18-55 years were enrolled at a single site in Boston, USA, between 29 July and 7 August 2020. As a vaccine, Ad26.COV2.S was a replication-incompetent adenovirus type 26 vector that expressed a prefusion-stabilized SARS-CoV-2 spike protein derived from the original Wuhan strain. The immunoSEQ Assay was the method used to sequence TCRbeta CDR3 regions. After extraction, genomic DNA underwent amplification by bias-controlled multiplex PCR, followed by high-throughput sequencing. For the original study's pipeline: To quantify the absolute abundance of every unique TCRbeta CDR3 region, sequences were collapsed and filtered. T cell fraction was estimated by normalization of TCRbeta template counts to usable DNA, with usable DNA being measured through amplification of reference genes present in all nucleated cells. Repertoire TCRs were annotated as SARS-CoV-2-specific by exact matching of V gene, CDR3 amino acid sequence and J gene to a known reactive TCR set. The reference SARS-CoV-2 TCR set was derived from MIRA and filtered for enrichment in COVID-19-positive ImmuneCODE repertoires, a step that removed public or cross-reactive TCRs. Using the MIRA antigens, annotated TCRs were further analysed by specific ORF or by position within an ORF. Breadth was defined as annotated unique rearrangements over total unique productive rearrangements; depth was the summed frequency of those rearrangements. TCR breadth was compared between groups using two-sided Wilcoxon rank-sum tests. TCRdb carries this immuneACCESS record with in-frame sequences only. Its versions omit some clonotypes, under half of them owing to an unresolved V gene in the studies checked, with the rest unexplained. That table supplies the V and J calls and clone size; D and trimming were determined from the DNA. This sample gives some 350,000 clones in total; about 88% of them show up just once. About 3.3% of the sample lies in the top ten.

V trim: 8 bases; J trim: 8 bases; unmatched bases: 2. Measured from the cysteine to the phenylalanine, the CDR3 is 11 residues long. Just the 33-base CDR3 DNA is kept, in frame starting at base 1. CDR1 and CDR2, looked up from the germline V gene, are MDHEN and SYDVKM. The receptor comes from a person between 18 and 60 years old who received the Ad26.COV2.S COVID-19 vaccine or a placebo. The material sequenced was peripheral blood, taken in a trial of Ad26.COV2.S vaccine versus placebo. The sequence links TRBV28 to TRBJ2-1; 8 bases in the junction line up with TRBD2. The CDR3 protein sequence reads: CASAGGDEQFF. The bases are TGTGCCAGCGCCGGGGGGGATGAGCAGTTCTTC. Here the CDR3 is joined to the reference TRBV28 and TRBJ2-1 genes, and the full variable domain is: DVKVTQSSRYLVKRTGEKVFLECVQDMDHENMFWYRQDPGLGLRLIYFSYDVKMKEKGDIPEGYSVSREKKERFSLILESASTNQTSMYLCASAGGDEQFFGPGTRLTVL.